The next 3 T cell receptor beta chains were all read from a single sample in a study of technical replicates of blood from a few donors (dated by TCRdb to the late 2010s). The library was built by means of the immunoSEQ multiplex PCR assay. Entries here come from immuneACCESS through TCRdb and include only in-frame sequences with V and J called. Some clones fail to appear in such tables; in the studies checked, an unresolved V gene covers under half of the shortfall, and the cause of the remainder is unknown. The sample table contains roughly 85,000 clones; only one count was recorded for around 94% of them. Jointly, the top ten make up 0.26% of the sample. Sequencing input: T cells isolated from PBMCs. These receptor sequences come from a human donor in good health.

This clone was detected once. The chain is built from TRBV5-4 and TRBJ2-3; D perhaps matches TRBD2 (5 bases). The CDR3 extends over 17 amino acids. V lost 1 base and J lost 1, with 16 bases in between. Germline V gene lookup returns CDR1 SGHNT and CDR2 YYREEE (reference sequence). CDR3 DNA: TGTGCCAGCAGCTTGTTAATCACTAGTTCGGGCACAGATACGCAGTATTTT. Its translation is CASSLLITSSGTDTQYF.

The V and J genes are TRBV27 and TRBJ1-2; maybe TRBD1 (5 bases). CDR1 MNHEY and CDR2 SMNVEV come from the germline V gene (reference sequence). V lost 3 bases and J 0 bases, leaving 8 bases between the germline ends. This CDR3 spans 14 amino acids. The DNA for the CDR3 is TGTGCCAGCAGTTTTCAGGGAACTAACTATGGCTACACCTTC. The encoded protein is CASSFQGTNYGYTF.

In nucleotides, the CDR3 is TGTGCCAGTAGAGGGGGAACTAACTATGGCTACACCTTC. The encoded protein is CASRGGTNYGYTF. J is TRBJ1-2 and V is TRBV9; possible D gene TRBD1, 6 bases. Per the germline V gene, CDR1 is SGDLS and CDR2 is YYNGEE. The CDR3 has 13 amino acids. Trimming stripped 8 bases from V and 0 bases from J, with 11 bases between.